Listed here are 26 T cell receptor beta chains from one sample, sequenced in a study of vaccination and CD4 T cells after COVID-19. Each CDR3 protein gets one entry after TCRdb re-called the PCR reads with MiXCR. The sample consists of some 21,000 distinct CDR3 sequences, about three fifths of them appearing once. Sequenced here: CD4+ T cells from blood, sampled before SARS-CoV-2 vaccination. The receptors derive from a human donor who had recovered from COVID-19.

This clonotype was detected only once. This rearrangement joins TRBV7-2 to TRBJ2-5; tentatively, D is TRBD2 (7 bases). Trimming cost V 5 bases and J 9 bases, with 22 bases left between them. This CDR3 has 15 residues. Germline V gene sequence: CDR1 SGHTA, CDR2 FQGNSA. In DNA form, the CDR3 reads TGTGCCAGCAGCCCAGGTGTAGGGGGGGGTGGGGCCCAGTACTTC. Its protein product is CASSPGVGGGGAQYF.

The V gene is TRBV7-8, the J gene TRBJ2-7; D is uncertain. With 1 base removed from V and 6 bases from J, the gap between germline ends came to 7 bases. Germline CDR1 reads SGHVS; CDR2 reads FQNEAQ. The CDR3 contains 12 residues. The CDR3 is CASSLELPEQYF. CDR3 coding DNA: TGTGCCAGCAGCTTAGAACTTCCCGAGCAGTACTTC. Full variable domain (outside the CDR3, taken from reference TRBV7-8 and TRBJ2-7): GAGVSQSPRYKVAKRGQDVALRCDPISGHVSLFWYQQALGQGPEFLTYFQNEAQLDKSGLPSDRFFAERPEGSVSTLKIQRTQQEDSAVYLCASSLELPEQYFGPGTRLTVT.

This sequence joins TRBV28 and TRBJ2-3; 8 bases line up with TRBD2. The CDR3 sequence is 16 residues long. CDR1 and CDR2 from the germline V gene are MDHEN and SYDVKM. With V trimmed by 5 bases and J by 4 bases, 11 bases remained unmatched. The CDR3 region is CASSPGRAYYSDTQYF. CDR3 bases: TGTGCCAGCAGTCCCGGGAGGGCCTATTATTCAGATACGCAGTATTTT.

The CDR3 DNA reads TGCAGCGTTGACCAGGGAGGATTGTTAGGCTACACCTTC. Its translation: CSVDQGGLLGYTF. The V call is TRBV29-1, the J call TRBJ1-2, with D maybe TRBD1 (5 bases). Germline CDR1 reads SQVTM; CDR2 reads ANQGSEA. This CDR3 spans 13 amino acids. Deletions cut 3 bases from V and 8 bases from J, with 16 bases between. Full variable domain (rest looked up from reference TRBV29-1 and TRBJ1-2): SAVISQKPSRDICQRGTSLTIQCQVDSQVTMMFWYRQQPGQSLTLIATANQGSEATYESGFVIDKFPISRPNLTFSTLTVSNMSPEDSSIYLCSVDQGGLLGYTFGSGTRLTVV.

This rearrangement joins TRBV20-1 to TRBJ2-7, with TRBD2 identical over 9 bases. V trimming: 5 bases; J trimming: 4 bases; junction bases outside the gene matches: 9. CDR1 DFQATT and CDR2 SNEGSKA come from the germline V gene (reference sequence). The CDR3 totals 14 residues. The CDR3 region is CSAPPGGRGYEQYF. The CDR3 nucleotides read TGCAGTGCTCCCCCAGGCGGGAGGGGGTACGAGCAGTACTTC.

This clonotype was seen a few times. This chain joins TRBV28 and TRBJ1-1; D might be TRBD1 (6 bases). The CDR3 is made up of 15 amino acids. V was clipped by 8 bases and J by 2 bases, with 18 bases between them. Germline CDR1 MDHEN, CDR2 SYDVKM. This CDR3 reads CASRGRGAGNTEAFF. The CDR3 DNA reads as TGTGCCAGCCGTGGAAGGGGGGCAGGAAACACTGAAGCTTTCTTT.

This clonotype was seen a handful of times. The CDR3 nucleotides read TGTGCCAGCAGCGCGTCTAGGGCAGATACGCAGTATTTT. It encodes CASSASRADTQYF. The rearrangement joins TRBV7-9 to TRBJ2-3; D unresolved. The CDR3 sequence is 13 residues long. Per the germline V gene, CDR1 is SEHNR and CDR2 is FQNEAQ (reference sequence). V lost 5 bases and J 4 bases, leaving 10 bases between the germline ends.

The gene calls are TRBV19 and TRBJ2-7; D is possibly TRBD1 (6 bases). The CDR3 consists of 15 residues. V lost 6 bases and J 0 bases, leaving 15 bases between the germline ends. Germline V gene sequence: CDR1 LNHDA, CDR2 SQIVND (reference sequence). Written as DNA, the CDR3 is TGTGCCAGTAGCAAGGACCAGGGGAGCTCCTACGAGCAGTACTTC. As protein: CASSKDQGSSYEQYF.

The rearrangement links TRBV27 to TRBJ1-3; D is ambiguous. V was cut by 8 bases and J by 0 bases, with 14 bases left in between. Germline V gene data show CDR1 as MNHEY and CDR2 as SMNVEV (reference sequence). The CDR3 contains 15 residues. The CDR3 loop reads CASRALGTSGNTIYF. The DNA for the CDR3 is TGTGCCAGCCGAGCCCTAGGTACCTCTGGAAACACCATATATTTT.

This chain joins TRBV6-5 and TRBJ1-2, with D maybe TRBD1 (5 bases). Germline V gene lookup returns CDR1 MNHEY and CDR2 SVGAGI. The CDR3 is made up of 14 amino acids. The germline V and J ends were trimmed by 0 bases and 6 bases, with 11 bases remaining between them. The CDR3 spells CASSYSPRTNGYTF. CDR3 sequence (DNA): TGTGCCAGCAGTTACTCGCCCCGGACAAATGGCTACACCTTC.

The rearrangement uses TRBV7-9 and TRBJ2-2; D possibly corresponds to TRBD1 (6 bases). CDR3 size: 16 residues. The germline gives CDR1 SEHNR, CDR2 FQNEAQ (reference sequence). V was clipped by 5 bases and J by 1 base, with 14 bases between them. The DNA of the CDR3 is TGTGCCAGCAGCACAACAGGGCGAATGAACACCGGGGAGCTGTTTTTT. Its protein is CASSTTGRMNTGELFF.

In its sample, this clonotype was seen a few times. The J gene is TRBJ1-5, the V gene TRBV15; D gene uncertain. This CDR3 region has 13 residues. The V end lost 4 bases, the J end lost 1 base, and 5 bases lay between the germline ends. The germline gives CDR1 LNHNV, CDR2 YYDKDF (reference sequence). The CDR3 is CATSMESNQPQHF. CDR3 bases: TGTGCCACCAGCATGGAGAGCAATCAGCCCCAGCATTTT. Full variable domain (rest looked up from reference TRBV15 and TRBJ1-5): DAMVIQNPRYQVTQFGKPVTLSCSQTLNHNVMYWYQQKSSQAPKLLFHYYDKDFNNEADTPDNFQSRRPNTSFCFLDIRSPGLGDTAMYLCATSMESNQPQHFGDGTRLSIL.

The chain links TRBV2 to TRBJ2-7; the D gene is possibly TRBD2 (5 bases). CDR3 size: 13 residues. Between the trimmed V and J ends, which lost 6 bases and 3 bases, there was a span of 12 bases. Looked up from germline, CDR1 is SNHLY and CDR2 is FYNNEI. The CDR3 reads CASRDSPLYEQYF. Written as DNA, the CDR3 is TGTGCCAGCAGGGACTCACCTCTCTACGAGCAGTACTTC.

The DNA of the CDR3 is TGTGCCAGCAGTTTTGTCGGGCGGCACGGGGAGCTGTTTTTT. Translated, it gives CASSFVGRHGELFF. The chain couples TRBV27 to TRBJ2-2, with D unclear. Germline values: CDR1 MNHEY, CDR2 SMNVEV (reference sequence). Trimming stripped 3 bases from V and 7 bases from J, with 12 bases between. The CDR3 runs 14 residues.

The chain recombines TRBV7-3 with TRBJ2-3; maybe TRBD2 (5 bases). Per the germline V gene, CDR1 is SGHTA and CDR2 is FQGTGA. V lost 5 bases, J lost 2 bases, and 11 bases lay in between. The CDR3 covers 14 residues. The CDR3 sequence is CASSPDSATDTQYF. The CDR3 nucleotides are TGTGCCAGCAGCCCGGACTCAGCCACAGATACGCAGTATTTT.

The V gene is TRBV28, the J gene TRBJ2-3, with D perhaps matching TRBD1 or TRBD2 (5 bases each). Germline V CDR1 and CDR2: MDHEN, SYDVKM. CDR3 length: 16 residues. Trimming left V 5 bases short and J 1 base short, with 16 bases between. The CDR3 reads CASSPGDAQGTDTQYF. For the CDR3, the DNA is TGTGCCAGCAGTCCCGGGGACGCCCAGGGCACAGATACGCAGTATTTT. The whole variable domain, filled in from reference TRBV28 and TRBJ2-3, reads DVKVTQSSRYLVKRTGEKVFLECVQDMDHENMFWYRQDPGLGLRLIYFSYDVKMKEKGDIPEGYSVSREKKERFSLILESASTNQTSMYLCASSPGDAQGTDTQYFGPGTRLTVL.

This clonotype was seen more than once but under ten times. The gene calls are TRBV29-1 and TRBJ1-5; the match to TRBD1 covers 7 bases. The CDR3 is made up of 14 amino acids. The ends lost 5 bases at V and 5 bases at J; junction bases unmatched: 9. The germline V gene encodes CDR1 SQVTM and CDR2 ANQGSEA. The CDR3 nucleotides read TGCAGCGTTCGAGCCTCAGGGGGAGATCAGCCCCAGCATTTT. Protein product: CSVRASGGDQPQHF. Full variable domain (outside the CDR3, taken from reference TRBV29-1 and TRBJ1-5): SAVISQKPSRDICQRGTSLTIQCQVDSQVTMMFWYRQQPGQSLTLIATANQGSEATYESGFVIDKFPISRPNLTFSTLTVSNMSPEDSSIYLCSVRASGGDQPQHFGDGTRLSIL.

This chain uses TRBV6-1 with TRBJ1-6; D is uncertain. CDR1 and CDR2 (germline): MNHNS, SASEGT. Trimming removed 0 bases from V and 8 bases from J, with 5 bases in between. The CDR3 has 13 residues. The CDR3 bases are TGTGCCAGCAGTGAAGCTACGGATTCACCCCTCCACTTT. It yields the protein CASSEATDSPLHF.

This CDR3 is CASKDQETQYF. In DNA form, the CDR3 reads TGTGCCAGCAAGGACCAAGAGACCCAGTACTTC. The V gene is TRBV27, the J gene TRBJ2-5; D not certain. Germline CDR1 and CDR2: MNHEY and SMNVEV (reference sequence). Between the trimmed V and J ends, which lost 7 bases and 0 bases, there was a span of 3 bases. The CDR3 spans 11 residues.

The rearrangement joins TRBV7-2 to TRBJ1-1, with D unclear. With 5 bases removed from V and 1 base from J, the gap between germline ends came to 8 bases. The germline CDR1 and CDR2 sequences are SGHTA and FQGNSA. This CDR3 is 13 amino acids long. The DNA for the CDR3 is TGTGCCAGCAGCGTACGGGGGAACACTGAAGCTTTCTTT. Amino acids: CASSVRGNTEAFF.

The rearrangement joins TRBV7-9 to TRBJ1-2; D is undetermined. Germline V gene sequence: CDR1 SEHNR, CDR2 FQNEAQ (reference sequence). Trimming took off 7 bases at V and 0 bases at J, with 12 bases between the two ends. This CDR3 region has 14 residues. This chain's CDR3 is CASTEAPANYGYTF. In DNA form, the CDR3 reads TGTGCCAGCACCGAGGCCCCAGCTAACTATGGCTACACCTTC.

This chain uses TRBV30 with TRBJ2-1, with unresolved D. The CDR3 is 13 amino acids. The germline CDR1 and CDR2 sequences are GTSNPN and SVGIG (reference sequence). Trimming removed 3 bases from V and 3 bases from J, with 9 bases in between. CDR3 region: CAWRGSYYNEQFF. CDR3 coding DNA: TGTGCCTGGAGGGGGTCCTACTACAATGAGCAGTTCTTC.

The chain recombines TRBV19 with TRBJ2-7, with D perhaps TRBD1 or TRBD2 (5 bases each). Germline V gives CDR1 LNHDA, CDR2 SQIVND (reference sequence). V dropped 0 bases and J dropped 3 bases, with 12 bases sitting between them. The CDR3 extends over 15 amino acids. This chain's CDR3 is CASSIELGGNYEQYF. CDR3 nucleotides: TGTGCCAGTAGTATAGAACTTGGGGGAAACTACGAGCAGTACTTC.

The chain employs TRBV6-2 or TRBV6-3 and TRBJ2-6; a weak D match, TRBD2 (5 bases). Trimming left V 0 bases short and J 4 bases short, with 13 bases between. Looked up from germline, CDR1 is MNHEY and CDR2 is SVGEGT. The CDR3 length is 17 residues. Written as DNA, the CDR3 is TGTGCCAGCAGTTACTCGACAACCTCGGGAGGGGCCAACGTCCTGACTTTC. This translates into CASSYSTTSGGANVLTF.

This sequence joins TRBV25-1 and TRBJ1-1; 8 bases are a match to TRBD1. The CDR3 is made up of 15 amino acids. Germline values: CDR1 MGHDK, CDR2 SYGVNS. After removal of 2 bases from V and 1 base from J, the junction contained 3 bases not matched to a gene. The CDR3 here is CASSEQGAANTEAFF. CDR3 bases: TGTGCCAGCAGTGAACAGGGGGCGGCGAACACTGAAGCTTTCTTT.

This clonotype has just a few counts. The chain uses TRBV7-8 and TRBJ2-3; D may be TRBD1 (5 bases). The germline V gene encodes CDR1 SGHVS and CDR2 FQNEAQ. The CDR3 has 13 amino acids. V shed 5 bases and J shed 6 bases, with 12 bases lying between them. This CDR3 reads CASSDQGLDTQYF. The CDR3 coding sequence is TGTGCCAGCAGCGATCAGGGTTTGGATACGCAGTATTTT.